This TCR beta chain is from a study of vaccination effects on CD4 cells after COVID-19. As for the study in general: Wells each received 1.8 million or so PBMC, cultured with approximately 10 IU/ml IL-2 and 8.5 to 10 ug/ml peptides.

With respect to this clone: Its cognate antigen is unknown.

Subsequent to 10 days of culture, CD4+ T cells were isolated. Participants got two doses of BNT162b2 or mRNA-1273 vaccine. Findings of the study overall: Marked clonal contraction was seen in infection- and vaccine-induced clones late after vaccination. In healthy vaccinees, only 1 of 255 vaccine-induced clones cross-reacted with common cold coronaviruses.

The protocol was immunoSEQ multiplex PCR, while the TCRdb copy is restricted to in-frame clones and leaves out a portion. Here the sample spans fewer than 75,000 clones, around 73% being singletons. The V end lost 1 base, the J end lost 5 bases, and 8 bases lay between the germline ends. This CDR3 has 13 residues. From germline, CDR1 is SGHTA and CDR2 FQGNSA. This sequence originates from a human donor who received a COVID-19 vaccine. The sequences come from CD4+ T cells from PBMCs cultured without peptide, collected after COVID-19 vaccination. V gene TRBV7-2 combines with J gene TRBJ2-5; TRBD1 is a possible D gene (5 bases). The CDR3 DNA sequence: TGTGCCAGCAGCTTAGGGAAGGGGGAGACCCAGTACTTC. Translated: CASSLGKGETQYF.